These 25 T cell receptor beta chains were all obtained from the same sample, sequenced in a study of blood T cell repertoires in COVID-19. The data were produced by immunoSEQ multiplex PCR, yet TCRdb's version contains in-frame clones alone and is incomplete. Of about 82,000 clones in the sample, about 83% were seen once. Sample: peripheral blood. Receptor source: a woman aged 55-70 years with acute or convalescent COVID-19.

This chain connects TRBV7-9 to TRBJ2-7; a possible D gene is TRBD1 (6 bases). The CDR3 length is 13 residues. The V gene lost 2 bases and the J gene lost 7 bases, with 12 bases spanning the gap. Germline loops: CDR1 SEHNR, CDR2 FQNEAQ (reference sequence). The CDR3 DNA reads as TGTGCCAGCAGCTTAACAGAGCAGGGGGAGCAGTACTTC. Its protein product is CASSLTEQGEQYF. Variable domain in full (rest from reference TRBV7-9 and TRBJ2-7): DTGVSQNPRHKITKRGQNVTFRCDPISEHNRLYWYRQTLGQGPEFLTYFQNEAQLEKSRLLSDRFSAERPKGSFSTLEIQRTEQGDSAMYLCASSLTEQGEQYFGPGTRLTVT.

The chain joins TRBV27 to TRBJ2-3; 10 nucleotides match TRBD1. J lost 6 bases, V lost 2 bases, and 8 bases had no gene match. Germline CDR1 MNHEY, CDR2 SMNVEV (reference sequence). This CDR3 is built from 16 residues. The DNA for the CDR3 is TGTGCCAGCAGTTTAGGTCCCGGACAGGGGGGGGATACGCAGTATTTT. Translation: CASSLGPGQGGDTQYF.

The chain employs TRBV29-1 and TRBJ1-3; tentatively, D is TRBD1 (5 bases). The CDR3 covers 13 residues. CDR1 and CDR2 from the germline V gene are SQVTM and ANQGSEA. The V end lost 4 bases, the J end lost 4 bases, and 11 bases lay between the germline ends. The DNA for the CDR3 is TGCAGCGTTGGTACAGGATTAGGAAACACCATATATTTT. It is translated as CSVGTGLGNTIYF.

CDR3 nucleotide sequence: TGCGCCAGCAGCTTGCTAAGTGGTAATGAAAAACTGTTTTTT. Protein sequence: CASSLLSGNEKLFF. The chain combines TRBV5-1 with TRBJ1-4; D call uncertain. Germline V lookup: CDR1 SGHRS, CDR2 YFSETQ. The V end lost 1 base, the J end lost 4 bases, and 8 bases lay between the germline ends. This CDR3 has 14 residues. The whole variable domain, remainder taken from reference TRBV5-1 and TRBJ1-4, is KAGVTQTPRYLIKTRGQQVTLSCSPISGHRSVSWYQQTPGQGLQFLFEYFSETQRNKGNFPGRFSGRQFSNSRSEMNVSTLELGDSALYLCASSLLSGNEKLFFGSGTQLSVL.

The gene calls are TRBV9 and TRBJ1-2, with D perhaps TRBD1 (6 bases). The germline V gene encodes CDR1 SGDLS and CDR2 YYNGEE. The CDR3 contains 15 residues. The V and J ends lost 0 bases and 6 bases respectively, with 15 bases between them. In DNA, the CDR3 is TGTGCCAGCAGCGTAGACGGTTTAGGGGGGGATGGCTACACCTTC. Encoded protein: CASSVDGLGGDGYTF. Full variable domain (rest looked up from reference TRBV9 and TRBJ1-2): DSGVTQTPKHLITATGQRVTLRCSPRSGDLSVYWYQQSLDQGLQFLIQYYNGEERAKGNILERFSAQQFPDLHSELNLSSLELGDSALYFCASSVDGLGGDGYTFGSGTRLTVV.

The chain has TRBV5-6 and TRBJ1-5; D might be TRBD1 (5 bases). V gave up 4 bases and J gave up 0 bases, with 11 bases separating them. The CDR3 totals 15 residues. Per germline, CDR1 SGHDT and CDR2 YYEEEE. CDR3: CASSGGTVSNQPQHF. The CDR3, as DNA: TGTGCCAGCAGCGGCGGGACGGTTAGCAATCAGCCCCAGCATTTT.

The V and J genes are TRBV25-1 and TRBJ2-1; 7 bases are shared with TRBD1. The V gene's germline CDR1 is MGHDK and CDR2 SYGVNS. The CDR3 spans 14 residues. With 5 bases clipped from V and 7 bases from J, the junction kept 8 bases outside the gene matches. CDR3 loop: CASSSRDRGNEQFF. The CDR3 nucleotides are TGTGCCAGCAGTTCCCGGGACAGAGGGAATGAGCAGTTCTTC.

V usage is TRBV12-3 or TRBV12-4 and J usage is TRBJ1-2; D gene ambiguous. The CDR3 totals 12 residues. V gave up 8 bases and J gave up 4 bases, with 11 bases separating them. This CDR3 reads CASGQARYGYTF. The CDR3 coding sequence is TGTGCCAGCGGGCAGGCACGCTATGGCTACACCTTC.

The chain employs TRBV2 and TRBJ2-7, with 7 bases matching TRBD1. V was pared by 3 bases and J by 4 bases, with 9 bases of the junction left unmatched. This CDR3 contains 15 residues. Germline assignment: CDR1 SNHLY and CDR2 FYNNEI. DNA for the CDR3: TGTGCCAGCAGTGACATGACAGGGATCGGTTACGAGCAGTACTTC. Translation gives CASSDMTGIGYEQYF.

The V and J genes are TRBV28 and TRBJ2-5; 10 nucleotides align to TRBD1. The junction had 7 bases not matched to a gene; V was cut back by 5 bases and J by 4 bases. The CDR3 has 15 residues. Germline CDR1 is MDHEN and CDR2 is SYDVKM. The CDR3 DNA sequence: TGTGCCAGCAGTGAACCCCGGACAGGGGGAGAGACCCAGTACTTC. This encodes CASSEPRTGGETQYF.

This rearrangement joins TRBV2 to TRBJ2-1, with 10 bases lining up with TRBD2. Per germline, CDR1 SNHLY and CDR2 FYNNEI. V dropped 0 bases and J dropped 15; count of bases not matched to a gene: 14. This CDR3 region has 16 residues. CDR3: CASSEAGKAGGPSWFF. The CDR3 DNA reads as TGTGCCAGCAGTGAAGCGGGAAAAGCGGGAGGGCCGAGTTGGTTCTTC.

The chain couples TRBV6-5 to TRBJ1-6, with D possibly being TRBD1 (6 bases). Germline V gene lookup returns CDR1 MNHEY and CDR2 SVGAGI. Trimming took off 7 bases at V and 14 bases at J, with 18 bases between the two ends. The CDR3 is made up of 13 amino acids. CDR3 residues: CASKDSGLGTLHF. The CDR3 DNA reads TGTGCCAGCAAGGACAGCGGACTAGGGACCCTCCACTTT.

The genes are TRBV11-2 and TRBJ1-4, with a possible D match to TRBD1 (6 bases). This CDR3 has 17 amino acids. V dropped 1 base and J dropped 8 bases, with 20 bases sitting between them. Germline-derived CDR1 and CDR2 are SGHAT and FQNNGV. The CDR3 DNA follows: TGTGCCAGCAGCTTAGCGGGTCGGGGGGCAGTAAAGGAAAAACTGTTTTTT. Amino acid sequence: CASSLAGRGAVKEKLFF.

The chain combines TRBV6-2 or TRBV6-3 with TRBJ2-7; TRBD2 is a possible D gene (5 bases). Trimming took 3 bases from V and 3 from J, leaving 15 bases between them. This CDR3 is built from 15 residues. Germline-derived CDR1 and CDR2 are MNHEY and SVGEGT. CDR3 sequence (DNA): TGTGCCAGCAGTTATGAGGGCAGCGAGAGCTACGAGCAGTACTTC. Its translation is CASSYEGSESYEQYF.

The rearrangement joins TRBV5-1 to TRBJ2-3; 11 nucleotides line up with TRBD1. J lost 5 bases, V lost 4 bases, and 6 bases had no gene match. This CDR3 spans 15 amino acids. Germline CDR1 SGHRS, CDR2 YFSETQ. CDR3 in DNA: TGCGCCAGCAGCCTGGACAGGGGGCTAGTAGATACGCAGTATTTT. Residues: CASSLDRGLVDTQYF.

J is TRBJ1-2 and V is TRBV10-3, with 10 bases matching TRBD1. CDR3 size: 14 residues. CDR1 is ENHRY, CDR2 SYGVKD, per germline. J lost 8 bases, V lost 8 bases, and 11 bases had no gene match. The DNA for the CDR3 is TGTGCCATCGGGGCGGACAGGGGGGCCTTCGGCTACACCTTC. Protein: CAIGADRGAFGYTF.

J is TRBJ2-3 and V is TRBV7-9; 12 bases match TRBD1. After removal of 4 bases from V and 8 bases from J, the junction contained 16 bases not matched to a gene. The germline gives CDR1 SEHNR, CDR2 FQNEAQ (reference sequence). The CDR3 totals 18 residues. The CDR3 DNA reads TGTGCCAGCAGCTCAAGGGGTACGGGACAGGGGGCGATGGTTACGCAGTATTTT. It codes for CASSSRGTGQGAMVTQYF.

This clone has a single count. The gene calls are TRBV2 and TRBJ1-1; 7 nucleotides match TRBD1. The CDR3 has 15 amino acids. From germline, CDR1 is SNHLY and CDR2 FYNNEI. V shed 6 bases, J shed 0 bases, and the junction held 7 bases outside the gene matches. In nucleotides, the CDR3 is TGTGCCAGCAGCGGGACAGTTGCGGTGAACACTGAAGCTTTCTTT. Its translation is CASSGTVAVNTEAFF.

The chain is built from TRBV5-1 and TRBJ1-1; D is perhaps TRBD1 (6 bases). The CDR3 loop spans 15 amino acids. Germline CDR1 reads SGHRS; CDR2 reads YFSETQ. Between the trimmed V and J ends, which lost 0 bases and 2 bases, there was a span of 11 bases. The CDR3 DNA reads TGCGCCAGCAGCTTGGGACCAGGGGAAAACACTGAAGCTTTCTTT. Translated: CASSLGPGENTEAFF.

This rearrangement joins TRBV6-5 to TRBJ1-2, with 11 nucleotides matching TRBD1. The ends lost 2 bases at V and 8 bases at J; junction bases unmatched: 10. Germline lookup yields CDR1 MNHEY and CDR2 SVGAGI. The CDR3 sequence is 16 residues long. The chain's CDR3 is CASSYTRTGGDGGYTF. For the CDR3, the DNA is TGTGCCAGCAGTTACACCCGGACAGGGGGCGATGGGGGCTACACCTTC.

The chain has TRBV11-3 and TRBJ1-1, with 9 bases identical to TRBD1. There are 14 residues in the CDR3. Germline CDR1 SGHNT, CDR2 YENEEA. The junction had 2 bases not matched to a gene; V was cut back by 4 bases and J by 2 bases. CDR3 nucleotides: TGTGCCAGCAGCTCGGGACAGGGTAACACTGAAGCTTTCTTT. It codes for CASSSGQGNTEAFF. The full variable domain, in which reference TRBV11-3 and TRBJ1-1 provide the parts outside the CDR3, is EAGVVQSPRYKIIEKKQPVAFWCNPISGHNTLYWYLQNLGQGPELLIRYENEEAVDDSQLPKDRFSAERLKGVDSTLKIQPAELGDSAVYLCASSSGQGNTEAFFGQGTRLTVV.

The chain combines TRBV5-1 with TRBJ2-2; 11 bases are a match to TRBD2. The CDR3 is made up of 19 amino acids. Looked up from germline, CDR1 is SGHRS and CDR2 is YFSETQ. Trimming removed 5 bases from V and 5 bases from J; junction bases left unmatched: 17. CDR3 DNA sequence: TGCGCCAGCAGTTTCTCGACTAGCGGGGAACTCAAGAGGACCGGGGAGCTGTTTTTT. This encodes CASSFSTSGELKRTGELFF.

The chain couples TRBV12-3 or TRBV12-4 to TRBJ1-1; D is ambiguous. This CDR3 spans 13 amino acids. Trimming shortened V by 8 bases and J by 6 bases, and 16 bases separated the two germline ends. Here the CDR3 reads CASRLPGLPEAFF. CDR3 in DNA: TGTGCCAGCCGCTTACCGGGATTGCCTGAAGCTTTCTTT.

The J gene is TRBJ2-5, the V gene TRBV6-5, with TRBD1 matching 8 bases. Germline V gene lookup returns CDR1 MNHEY and CDR2 SVGAGI. This CDR3 spans 15 amino acids. The J segment lost 1 base and the V segment lost 6 bases, leaving 7 bases of the junction unmatched. CDR3 sequence: CASSQPGGRQETQYF. As DNA, the CDR3 is TGTGCCAGCAGCCAACCAGGGGGCCGCCAAGAGACCCAGTACTTC.

The chain couples TRBV11-3 to TRBJ2-7; D is unresolved. V was shortened by 2 bases and J by 10 bases, with 9 bases between the two germline ends. Germline CDR1 reads SGHNT; CDR2 reads YENEEA. The CDR3 has 11 amino acids. The CDR3 spells CASSLSQAQYF. The CDR3 DNA is TGTGCCAGCAGCTTATCCCAAGCTCAGTACTTC.